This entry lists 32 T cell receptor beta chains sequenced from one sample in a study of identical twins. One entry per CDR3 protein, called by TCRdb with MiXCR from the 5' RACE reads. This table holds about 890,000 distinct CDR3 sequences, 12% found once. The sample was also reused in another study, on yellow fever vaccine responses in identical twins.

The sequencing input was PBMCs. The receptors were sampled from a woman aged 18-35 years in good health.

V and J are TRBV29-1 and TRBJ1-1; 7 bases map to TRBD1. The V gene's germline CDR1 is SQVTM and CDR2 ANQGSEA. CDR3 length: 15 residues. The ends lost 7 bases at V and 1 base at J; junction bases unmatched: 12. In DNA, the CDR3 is TGCAGCGCCAGGGACAGCTCCCTCGGGAACACTGAAGCTTTCTTT. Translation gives CSARDSSLGNTEAFF.

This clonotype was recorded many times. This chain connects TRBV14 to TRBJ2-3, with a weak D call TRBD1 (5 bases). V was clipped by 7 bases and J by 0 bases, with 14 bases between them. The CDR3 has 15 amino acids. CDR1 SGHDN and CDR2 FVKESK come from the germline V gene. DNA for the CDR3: TGTGCCAGCAACAAGGGGCTGGGGAGCACAGATACGCAGTATTTT. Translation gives CASNKGLGSTDTQYF.

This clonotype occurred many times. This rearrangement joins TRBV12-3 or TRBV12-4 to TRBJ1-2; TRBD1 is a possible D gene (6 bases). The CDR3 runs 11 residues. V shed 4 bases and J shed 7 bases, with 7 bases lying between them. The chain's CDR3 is CASSSGVGYTF. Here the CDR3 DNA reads TGTGCCAGCAGTTCAGGGGTTGGCTACACCTTC.

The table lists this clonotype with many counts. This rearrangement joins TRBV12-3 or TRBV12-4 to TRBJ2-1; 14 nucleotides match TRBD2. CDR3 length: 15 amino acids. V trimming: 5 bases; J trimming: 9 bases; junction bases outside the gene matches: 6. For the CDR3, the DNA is TGTGCCAGCAGTCCCGGGACTAGCGGGAGAGGTGAGCAGTTCTTC. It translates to CASSPGTSGRGEQFF.

CDR3 sequence reads: CASSSRGDGRSYEQYF. CDR3 DNA: TGTGCCAGCAGCTCCCGAGGGGACGGGCGCTCCTACGAGCAGTACTTC. The chain couples TRBV6-2 or TRBV6-3 to TRBJ2-7; D might be TRBD1 or TRBD2, each matching 5 bases. The germline V and J ends were trimmed by 6 bases and 0 bases, with 18 bases remaining between them. Germline V lookup: CDR1 MNHEY, CDR2 SVGEGT. There are 16 residues in the CDR3.

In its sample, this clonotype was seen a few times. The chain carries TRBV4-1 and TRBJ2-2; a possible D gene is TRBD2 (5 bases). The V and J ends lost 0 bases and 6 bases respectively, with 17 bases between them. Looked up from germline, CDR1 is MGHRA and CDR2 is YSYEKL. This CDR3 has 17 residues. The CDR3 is CASSQEPYILVAGELFF. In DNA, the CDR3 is TGCGCCAGCAGCCAAGAACCCTATATACTAGTTGCCGGGGAGCTGTTTTTT.

CDR3 sequence reads: CASSYGLAGSNEQFF. The CDR3, as DNA: TGTGCCAGCAGTTACGGACTAGCGGGAAGCAATGAGCAGTTCTTC. The V gene is TRBV2, the J gene TRBJ2-1; TRBD2 agrees at 12 bases. Germline assignment: CDR1 SNHLY and CDR2 FYNNEI. The CDR3 extends over 15 amino acids. V trimming: 5 bases; J trimming: 6 bases; junction bases outside the gene matches: 5. The entire variable domain, with the rest obtained from reference TRBV2 and TRBJ2-1, is as follows: EPEVTQTPSHQVTQMGQEVILRCVPISNHLYFYWYRQILGQKVEFLVSFYNNEISEKSEIFDDQFSVERPDGSNFTLKIRSTKLEDSAMYFCASSYGLAGSNEQFFGPGTRLTVL.

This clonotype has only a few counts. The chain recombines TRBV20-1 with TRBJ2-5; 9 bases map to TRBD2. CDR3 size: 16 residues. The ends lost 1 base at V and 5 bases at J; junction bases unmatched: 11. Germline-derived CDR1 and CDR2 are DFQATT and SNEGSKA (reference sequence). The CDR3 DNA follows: TGCAGTGCTAGAGTCATAATAGCGGGAGTAGGGGAGACCCAGTACTTC. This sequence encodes CSARVIIAGVGETQYF.

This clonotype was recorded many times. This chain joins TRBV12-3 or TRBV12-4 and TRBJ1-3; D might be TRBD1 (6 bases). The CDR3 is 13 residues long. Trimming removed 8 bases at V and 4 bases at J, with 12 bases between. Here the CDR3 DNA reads TGTGCCAGCGATCAGGGGAGGGGAAACACCATATATTTT. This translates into CASDQGRGNTIYF.

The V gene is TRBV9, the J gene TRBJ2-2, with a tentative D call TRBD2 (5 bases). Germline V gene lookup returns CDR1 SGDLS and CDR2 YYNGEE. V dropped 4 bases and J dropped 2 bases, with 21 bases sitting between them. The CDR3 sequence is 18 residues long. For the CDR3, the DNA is TGTGCCAGCAGCCCAAGGACTCCCGCAGCTTTAAACACCGGGGAGCTGTTTTTT. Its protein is CASSPRTPAALNTGELFF.

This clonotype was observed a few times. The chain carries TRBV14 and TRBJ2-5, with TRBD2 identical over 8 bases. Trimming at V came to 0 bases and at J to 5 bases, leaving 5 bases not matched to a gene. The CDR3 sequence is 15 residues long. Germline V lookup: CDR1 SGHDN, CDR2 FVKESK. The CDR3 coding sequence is TGTGCCAGCAGCCAAGATCCGGGGGGGCTGGAGACCCAGTACTTC. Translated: CASSQDPGGLETQYF.

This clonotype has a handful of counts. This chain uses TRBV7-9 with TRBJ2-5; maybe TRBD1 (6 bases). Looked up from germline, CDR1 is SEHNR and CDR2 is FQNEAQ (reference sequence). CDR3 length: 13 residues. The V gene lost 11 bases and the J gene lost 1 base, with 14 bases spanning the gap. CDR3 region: CASAGGLQETQYF. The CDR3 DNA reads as TGTGCCTCTGCTGGGGGCCTCCAAGAGACCCAGTACTTC.

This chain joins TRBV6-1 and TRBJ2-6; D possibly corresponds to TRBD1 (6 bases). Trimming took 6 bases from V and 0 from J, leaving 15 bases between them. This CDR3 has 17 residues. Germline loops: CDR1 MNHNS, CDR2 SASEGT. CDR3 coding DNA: TGTGCCAGCAGAGCCAGACAGGACTTCTCTGGGGCCAACGTCCTGACTTTC. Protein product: CASRARQDFSGANVLTF.

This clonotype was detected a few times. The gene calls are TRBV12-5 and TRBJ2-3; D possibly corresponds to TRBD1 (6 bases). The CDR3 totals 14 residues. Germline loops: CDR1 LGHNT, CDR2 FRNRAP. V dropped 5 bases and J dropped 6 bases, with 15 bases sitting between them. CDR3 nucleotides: TGTGCTAGTGGTCCCCAGGGGTCTGGCGATACGCAGTATTTT. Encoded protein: CASGPQGSGDTQYF. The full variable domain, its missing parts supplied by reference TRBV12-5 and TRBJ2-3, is DARVTQTPRHKVTEMGQEVTMRCQPILGHNTVFWYRQTMMQGLELLAYFRNRAPLDDSGMPKDRFSAEMPDATLATLKIQPSEPRDSAVYFCASGPQGSGDTQYFGPGTRLTVL.

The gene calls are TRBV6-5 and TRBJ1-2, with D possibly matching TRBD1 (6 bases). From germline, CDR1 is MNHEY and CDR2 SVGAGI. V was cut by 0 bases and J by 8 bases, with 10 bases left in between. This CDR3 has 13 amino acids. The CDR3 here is CASSYSRGWGYTF. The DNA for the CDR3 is TGTGCCAGCAGTTACTCCAGGGGTTGGGGCTACACCTTC.

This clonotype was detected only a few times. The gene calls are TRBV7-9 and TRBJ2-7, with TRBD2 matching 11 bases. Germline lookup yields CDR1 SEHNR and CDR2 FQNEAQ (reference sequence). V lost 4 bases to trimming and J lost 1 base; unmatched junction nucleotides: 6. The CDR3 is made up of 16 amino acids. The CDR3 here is CASSSHGTSGSYEQYF. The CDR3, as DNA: TGTGCCAGCAGCTCCCACGGGACTAGCGGTTCCTACGAGCAGTACTTC.

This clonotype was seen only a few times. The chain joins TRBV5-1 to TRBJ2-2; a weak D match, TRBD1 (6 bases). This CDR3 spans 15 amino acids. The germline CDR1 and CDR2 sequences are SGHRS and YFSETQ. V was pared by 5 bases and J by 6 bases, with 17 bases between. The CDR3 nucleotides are TGCGCCAGCAGAAGTACAGGGAGTATCGCCGGGGAGCTGTTTTTT. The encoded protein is CASRSTGSIAGELFF.

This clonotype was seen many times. The DNA of the CDR3 is TGCGCCAGCGGCGGGCGGGGCAGGACCCCGAACACCGGGGAGCTGTTTTTT. It codes for CASGGRGRTPNTGELFF. This chain connects TRBV5-1 to TRBJ2-2; perhaps TRBD2 as D (6 bases). The CDR3 consists of 17 residues. V lost 7 bases and J 0 bases, leaving 19 bases between the germline ends. Germline loops: CDR1 SGHRS, CDR2 YFSETQ.

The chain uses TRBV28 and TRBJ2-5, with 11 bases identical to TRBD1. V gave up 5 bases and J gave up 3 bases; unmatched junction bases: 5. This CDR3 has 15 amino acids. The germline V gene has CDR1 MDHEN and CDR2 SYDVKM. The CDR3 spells CASSTDRGPKETQYF. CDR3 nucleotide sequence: TGTGCCAGCAGTACGGACAGGGGGCCTAAAGAGACCCAGTACTTC.

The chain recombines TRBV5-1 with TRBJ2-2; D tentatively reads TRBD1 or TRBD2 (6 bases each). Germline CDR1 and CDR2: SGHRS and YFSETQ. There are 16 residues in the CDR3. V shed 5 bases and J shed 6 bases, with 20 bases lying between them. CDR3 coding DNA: TGCGCCAGCAGTCAAGAACAGGGAGGAGGCGCCGGGGAGCTGTTTTTT. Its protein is CASSQEQGGGAGELFF. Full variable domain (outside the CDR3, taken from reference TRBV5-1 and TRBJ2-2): KAGVTQTPRYLIKTRGQQVTLSCSPISGHRSVSWYQQTPGQGLQFLFEYFSETQRNKGNFPGRFSGRQFSNSRSEMNVSTLELGDSALYLCASSQEQGGGAGELFFGEGSRLTVL.

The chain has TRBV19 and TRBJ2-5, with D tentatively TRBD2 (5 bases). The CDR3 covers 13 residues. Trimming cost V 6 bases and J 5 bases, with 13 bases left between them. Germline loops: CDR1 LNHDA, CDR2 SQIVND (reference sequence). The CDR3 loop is CASRPGNRETQYF. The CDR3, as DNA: TGTGCCAGTAGGCCGGGGAATCGGGAGACCCAGTACTTC.

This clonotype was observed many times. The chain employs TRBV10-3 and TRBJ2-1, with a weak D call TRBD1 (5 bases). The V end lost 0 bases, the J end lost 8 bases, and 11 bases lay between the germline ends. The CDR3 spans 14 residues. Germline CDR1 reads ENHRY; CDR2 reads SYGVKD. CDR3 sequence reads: CAISESGRVDEQFF. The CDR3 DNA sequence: TGTGCCATCAGTGAGTCGGGCAGGGTGGATGAGCAGTTCTTC.

Here the CDR3 reads CASSVDIHSYEQYF. CDR3 in DNA: TGCGCCAGCAGCGTGGACATCCATTCCTACGAGCAGTACTTC. The chain links TRBV5-1 to TRBJ2-7; D is perhaps TRBD1 (5 bases). This CDR3 comprises 14 residues. CDR1 and CDR2 (germline): SGHRS, YFSETQ. Trimming removed 4 bases at V and 1 base at J, with 12 bases between.

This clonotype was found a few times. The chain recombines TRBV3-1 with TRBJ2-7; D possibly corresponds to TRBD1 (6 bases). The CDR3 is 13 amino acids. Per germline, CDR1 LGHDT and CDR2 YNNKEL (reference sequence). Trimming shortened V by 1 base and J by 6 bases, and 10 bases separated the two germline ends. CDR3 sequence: CASSQVRTAEQYF. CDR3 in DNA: TGTGCCAGCAGCCAAGTAAGGACAGCCGAGCAGTACTTC.

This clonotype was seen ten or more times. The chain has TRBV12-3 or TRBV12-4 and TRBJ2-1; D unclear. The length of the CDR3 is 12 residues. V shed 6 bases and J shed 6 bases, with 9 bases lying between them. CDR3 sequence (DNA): TGTGCCAGCAGGGGAAACTTCAATGAGCAGTTCTTC. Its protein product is CASRGNFNEQFF.

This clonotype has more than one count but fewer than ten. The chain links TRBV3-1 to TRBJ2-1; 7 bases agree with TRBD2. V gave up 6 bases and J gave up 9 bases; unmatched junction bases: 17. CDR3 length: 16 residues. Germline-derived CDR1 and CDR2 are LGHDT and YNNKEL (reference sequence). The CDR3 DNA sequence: TGTGCCAGCAGAGCATTCGGGACTACGGATTCTGGTGAGCAGTTCTTC. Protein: CASRAFGTTDSGEQFF.

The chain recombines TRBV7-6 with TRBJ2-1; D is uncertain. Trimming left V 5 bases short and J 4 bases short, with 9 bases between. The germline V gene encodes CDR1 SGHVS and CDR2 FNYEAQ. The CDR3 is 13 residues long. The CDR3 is CASSLKLYNEQFF. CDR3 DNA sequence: TGTGCCAGCAGCCTCAAGCTATACAATGAGCAGTTCTTC.

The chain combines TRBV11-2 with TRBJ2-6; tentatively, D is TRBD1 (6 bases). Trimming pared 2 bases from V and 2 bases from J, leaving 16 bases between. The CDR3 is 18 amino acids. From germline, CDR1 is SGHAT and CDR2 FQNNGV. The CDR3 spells CASSLRGGRFTGANVLTF. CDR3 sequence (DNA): TGTGCCAGCAGCTTACGTGGGGGCAGATTTACTGGGGCCAACGTCCTGACTTTC.

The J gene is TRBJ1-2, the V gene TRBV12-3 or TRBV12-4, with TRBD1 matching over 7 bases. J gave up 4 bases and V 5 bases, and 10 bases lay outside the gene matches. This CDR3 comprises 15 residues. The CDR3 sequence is CASSHARQGSYGYTF. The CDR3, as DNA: TGTGCCAGCAGTCACGCCCGACAGGGAAGCTATGGCTACACCTTC.

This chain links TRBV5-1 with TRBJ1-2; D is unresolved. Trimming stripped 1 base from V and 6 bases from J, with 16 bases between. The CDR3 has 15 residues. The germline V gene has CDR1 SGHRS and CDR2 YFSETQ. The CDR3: CASSLSNRPGDGYTF. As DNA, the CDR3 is TGCGCCAGCAGCTTGTCCAACCGCCCTGGGGATGGCTACACCTTC.

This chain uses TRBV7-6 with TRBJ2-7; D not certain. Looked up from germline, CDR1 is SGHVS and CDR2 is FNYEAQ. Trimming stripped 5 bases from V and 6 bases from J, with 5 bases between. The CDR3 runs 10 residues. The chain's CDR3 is CASSHPEQYF. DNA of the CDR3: TGTGCCAGCAGCCACCCCGAGCAGTACTTC.

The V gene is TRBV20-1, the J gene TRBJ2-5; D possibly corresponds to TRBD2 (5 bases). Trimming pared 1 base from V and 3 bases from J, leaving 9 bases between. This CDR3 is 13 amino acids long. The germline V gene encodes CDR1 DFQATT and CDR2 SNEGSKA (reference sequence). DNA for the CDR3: TGCAGTGCTAGAGTCAGGACTGAAGAGACCCAGTACTTC. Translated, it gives CSARVRTEETQYF.